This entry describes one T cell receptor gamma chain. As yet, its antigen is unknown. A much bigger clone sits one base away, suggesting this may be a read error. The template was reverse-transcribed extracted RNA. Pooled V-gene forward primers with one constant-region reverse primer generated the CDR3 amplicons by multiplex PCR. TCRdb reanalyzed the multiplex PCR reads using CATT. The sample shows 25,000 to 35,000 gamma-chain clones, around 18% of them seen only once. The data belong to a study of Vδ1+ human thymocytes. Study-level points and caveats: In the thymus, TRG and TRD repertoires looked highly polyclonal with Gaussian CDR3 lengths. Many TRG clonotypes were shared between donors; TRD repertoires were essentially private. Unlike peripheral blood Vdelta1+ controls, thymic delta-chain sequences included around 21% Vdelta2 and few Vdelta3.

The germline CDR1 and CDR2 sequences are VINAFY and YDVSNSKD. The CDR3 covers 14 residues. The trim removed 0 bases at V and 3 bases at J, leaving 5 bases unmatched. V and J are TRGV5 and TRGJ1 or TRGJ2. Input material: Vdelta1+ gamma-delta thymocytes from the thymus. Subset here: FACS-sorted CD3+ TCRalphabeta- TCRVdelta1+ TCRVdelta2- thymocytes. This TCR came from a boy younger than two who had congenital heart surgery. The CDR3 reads CATWDRRAYYKKLF. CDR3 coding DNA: TGTGCCACCTGGGACAGGCGGGCTTATTATAAGAAACTCTTT.